These T cell receptor beta chains were read from a single sample in a study of T cells in Graves' hyperthyroidism and ophthalmopathy. Each CDR3 protein is one row after TCRdb ran MiXCR on the multiplex PCR reads. This sample has 550,000 to 700,000 distinct CDR3 sequences, with roughly 50% found just once. Sequenced sample: peripheral blood or thyroid tissue (not recorded which). The receptors come from an adult woman with Graves' disease, either hyperthyroidism or ophthalmopathy (not recorded which). CDR3s include the opening cysteine and the closing phenylalanine or tryptophan. Fields, in order: J gene, V gene, clone size, CDR3 protein. Not every row has a clone size; where given, it reads once, few, many or a size class.

j_call: TRBJ2-7
v_call: TRBV14
clone_size: many
cdr3_aa: CASSQDGWEQYF

j_call: TRBJ2-7
v_call: TRBV19
clone_size: many
cdr3_aa: CASSYSVSYEQYF

j_call: TRBJ2-5
v_call: TRBV15
clone_size: NA
cdr3_aa: CATSSVEGAEGLRETQYF

j_call: NA
v_call: TRBV6-1
clone_size: NA
cdr3_aa: CASSLRRAQPQYF

j_call: TRBJ2-2
v_call: TRBV2
clone_size: NA
cdr3_aa: CASTYAGIGGELFF

j_call: TRBJ1-3
v_call: TRBV29-1
clone_size: NA
cdr3_aa: CSVLATSGNTIYF

j_call: TRBJ2-5
v_call: TRBV20-1
clone_size: NA
cdr3_aa: CSASRISGQETQYF

j_call: TRBJ2-5
v_call: TRBV29-1
clone_size: many
cdr3_aa: CSVLPTGTVKETQYF

j_call: TRBJ2-2
v_call: TRBV5-6
clone_size: NA
cdr3_aa: CAISITGELFF

j_call: TRBJ2-5
v_call: TRBV7-2
clone_size: NA
cdr3_aa: CASSNRQGKIAETQYF

j_call: TRBJ1-6
v_call: TRBV7-9
clone_size: few
cdr3_aa: CASRVGQGNSPLHF

j_call: TRBJ1-2
v_call: TRBV24-1
clone_size: few
cdr3_aa: CATSDPQGARGYTF

j_call: TRBJ2-6
v_call: TRBV6-1
clone_size: many
cdr3_aa: CASSTQPSGANVLTF

j_call: TRBJ1-3
v_call: TRBV7-2
clone_size: many
cdr3_aa: CASSFRSSGNTIYF

j_call: TRBJ2-2
v_call: TRBV15
clone_size: many
cdr3_aa: CATSRPVWGNTGELFF

j_call: TRBJ1-3
v_call: TRBV11-2
clone_size: NA
cdr3_aa: CASSFTTGVGNTIYF

j_call: TRBJ2-5
v_call: TRBV19
clone_size: NA
cdr3_aa: CASSIMGQPTETQYF

j_call: TRBJ2-7
v_call: TRBV20-1
clone_size: NA
cdr3_aa: CSARDSQARGQYF

j_call: TRBJ1-2
v_call: TRBV29-1
clone_size: many
cdr3_aa: CSVNGGSWGYTF

j_call: TRBJ2-5
v_call: TRBV4-1
clone_size: NA
cdr3_aa: CASSQRLIETQYF

j_call: TRBJ2-7
v_call: TRBV11-2
clone_size: many
cdr3_aa: CASRPRTSGRVLHEQYF

j_call: TRBJ1-1
v_call: TRBV12-3/TRBV12-4
clone_size: many
cdr3_aa: CASRSGHQNTEAFF

j_call: TRBJ1-2
v_call: TRBV10-3
clone_size: NA
cdr3_aa: CASSYGQGHGYTF

j_call: TRBJ2-7
v_call: TRBV7-8
clone_size: once
cdr3_aa: CASSLRPREQYF

j_call: TRBJ1-2
v_call: TRBV5-1
clone_size: many
cdr3_aa: CASSFDREGYTF